These T cell receptor beta chains were read from a single sample in a study of cytomegalovirus exposure and HLA in healthy donors. Sequenced by immunoSEQ multiplex PCR; TCRdb stores in-frame clones only, minus some. This table holds 100,000 or so clones, about 75% found once. Sample: PBMCs. The receptor source for this set is a woman in her thirties or forties in good health and CMV-seropositive. Both conserved end residues are part of each CDR3. D genes are given only for firm matches. Expanded clones are given a class, and other clones once, few, many or no size at all.

cdr3_aa: CASSFGQGRGETQYF
cdr3_nt: TGCGCCAGCAGCTTCGGACAGGGGCGGGGGGAGACCCAGTACTTC
v_call: TRBV5-1
j_call: TRBJ2-5
d_call: TRBD1
clone_size: once

cdr3_aa: CATNLESGGVDTQYF
cdr3_nt: TGTGCCACCAACCTTGAGAGCGGGGGCGTGGATACGCAGTATTTT
v_call: TRBV15
j_call: TRBJ2-3
d_call: TRBD2
clone_size: few

cdr3_aa: CASSSGQGGPLGKNIQYF
cdr3_nt: TGTGCCAGCAGCTCCGGACAGGGCGGACCCTTAGGCAAAAACATTCAGTACTTC
v_call: TRBV7-8
j_call: TRBJ2-4
d_call: TRBD1
clone_size: NA

cdr3_aa: CASSYESSNTEAFF
cdr3_nt: TGTGCCAGCAGTTACGAGTCCTCGAACACTGAAGCTTTCTTT
v_call: TRBV6-5
j_call: TRBJ1-1
d_call: NA
clone_size: NA

cdr3_aa: CASSSGTASGNTIYF
cdr3_nt: TGTGCCAGCAGTTCCGGGACAGCCTCTGGAAACACCATATATTTT
v_call: TRBV28
j_call: TRBJ1-3
d_call: TRBD1
clone_size: few

cdr3_aa: CASSIGFGRTGQPQHF
cdr3_nt: TGTGCCAGTAGTATAGGGTTCGGCAGAACGGGACAGCCCCAGCATTTT
v_call: TRBV19
j_call: TRBJ1-5
d_call: NA
clone_size: few

cdr3_aa: CASSEIFGEGNWYGYTF
cdr3_nt: TGTGCCAGCAGTGAAATTTTTGGGGAGGGGAATTGGTATGGCTACACCTTC
v_call: TRBV2
j_call: TRBJ1-2
d_call: NA
clone_size: NA

cdr3_aa: CASSLATAADTQYF
cdr3_nt: TGCGCCAGCAGCTTAGCGACCGCAGCGGATACGCAGTATTTT
v_call: TRBV5-1
j_call: TRBJ2-3
d_call: NA
clone_size: NA

cdr3_aa: CASTSAGLGEKLFF
cdr3_nt: TGTGCCAGCACCTCGGCAGGGCTCGGTGAAAAACTGTTTTTT
v_call: TRBV6-1
j_call: TRBJ1-4
d_call: NA
clone_size: few

cdr3_aa: CASTPGGDEQFF
cdr3_nt: TGTGCCAGCACCCCAGGCGGGGATGAGCAGTTCTTC
v_call: TRBV6-5
j_call: TRBJ2-1
d_call: NA
clone_size: NA

cdr3_aa: CAISGTGSTNEKLFF
cdr3_nt: TGTGCCATCAGTGGAACAGGGTCAACTAATGAAAAACTGTTTTTT
v_call: TRBV10-3
j_call: TRBJ1-4
d_call: NA
clone_size: NA

cdr3_aa: CASSSRERNSPLHF
cdr3_nt: TGTGCCAGCAGCTCCAGGGAAAGAAATTCACCCCTCCACTTT
v_call: TRBV7-9
j_call: TRBJ1-6
d_call: NA
clone_size: NA

cdr3_aa: CASNHPRSPLHF
cdr3_nt: TGCGCCAGCAACCACCCCCGGTCACCCCTCCACTTT
v_call: TRBV4-1
j_call: TRBJ1-6
d_call: NA
clone_size: NA

cdr3_aa: CAWRGGSQPQHF
cdr3_nt: TGTGCCTGGAGAGGAGGGAGTCAGCCCCAGCATTTT
v_call: TRBV30
j_call: TRBJ1-5
d_call: NA
clone_size: NA

cdr3_aa: CASSWGDSFQETQYF
cdr3_nt: TGCGCCAGCAGCTGGGGGGACAGTTTTCAAGAGACCCAGTACTTC
v_call: TRBV5-1
j_call: TRBJ2-5
d_call: NA
clone_size: NA

cdr3_aa: CASSQDRAYGYTF
cdr3_nt: TGTGCCAGCAGCCAGGACAGAGCGTATGGCTACACCTTC
v_call: TRBV5-6
j_call: TRBJ1-2
d_call: NA
clone_size: few